This T cell receptor (beta chain) was observed in a study of shared clonotypes between healthy human individuals. Across the study: Each donor's CD4 naive and CD4 memory cells filled three plates apiece, CD8 naive two, and CD8 memory one.

A split of CD4+ cells into CD45RA+ naive and CD45RA-negative memory subsets was performed. Turning to this clone: Its antigen is currently unknown. Different DNA sequences within this sample yield the same CDR3.

Roughly 30,000 T cell genomes (around 190 ng DNA) went into each sorted-subset replicate. The method was immunoSEQ multiplex PCR; TCRdb's version includes in-frame clones alone and lacks a portion of them. This sample yields 2 million to 2.5 million clones, of which nearly 97% are seen a single time; 0.13% belongs to the top ten. CDR3 length: 12 residues. Germline V gene sequence: CDR1 LNHNV, CDR2 YYDKDF (reference sequence). The germline V and J ends were trimmed by 1 base and 4 bases, with 2 bases remaining between them. Study findings and constraints: Donor scarcity curtailed the genetic and exposure-history diversity represented herein.

The source is a man aged 18 to 29 in good health. The genes are TRBV15 and TRBJ2-1; unclear D gene. Material for sequencing was naive CD4+ T cells sorted from blood. As to subset: CD45RA+ positively selected. CDR3 region: CATSRAYNEQFF. For the CDR3, the DNA is TGTGCCACCAGCAGAGCTTACAATGAGCAGTTCTTC.